This TCR beta chain stems from a study of CD8 T cells in ankylosing spondylitis. General study points: Some of the motif variants had earlier been found in reactive arthritis patients' fluid and blood. Blood from ankylosing spondylitis patients appeared to carry a characteristic roughly 8-variant TCR beta motif. According to the report, clones linked to the disease were significantly enriched in matched synovial fluid samples taken from ankylosing spondylitis patients.

As the method for making TCR beta libraries, quantitative 5'-RACE with molecular barcodes was used. TCRdb fed the 5' RACE reads into MiXCR, producing one record per CDR3 protein. This table has 150,000 to 200,000 distinct CDR3 sequences, about an eighth appearing once. This clonotype was seen ten or more times. What it binds is not known. The germline V gene encodes CDR1 SGHTA and CDR2 FQGNSA. V lost 2 bases and J 6 bases, leaving 5 bases between the germline ends. The CDR3 contains 13 residues. Sequencing was performed on blood, either unsorted or a sorted T cell fraction (not recorded which). The sequence was obtained from a female donor with ankylosing spondylitis or in good health (not recorded which). V is TRBV7-2 and J is TRBJ1-6, with D unresolved. In DNA, the CDR3 is TGTGCCAGCAGCTTATTACTTAATTCACCCCTCCACTTT. Its translation is CASSLLLNSPLHF. Based on the CDR3 plus reference TRBV7-2 and TRBJ1-6, the full variable domain is GAGVSQSPSNKVTEKGKDVELRCDPISGHTALYWYRQSLGQGLEFLIYFQGNSAPDKSGLPSDRFSAERTGGSVSTLTIQRTQQEDSAVYLCASSLLLNSPLHFGNGTRLTVT.